This T cell receptor beta chain appears in the sequencing data of a study of CD8 T cells in Susac syndrome. Germline V CDR1 and CDR2: KGHSH, LQKENI. Trimming took 2 bases from V and 1 from J, leaving 11 bases between them. The CDR3 spans 15 residues. RNA was extracted with the RNeasy kit, and a quantity of about 0.45 to 1 ug was reverse transcribed using random hexamers. TCRdb reprocessed the immunoSEQ multiplex PCR reads with MiXCR, giving one entry per CDR3 protein. The sample has approximately 220,000 distinct CDR3 sequences, more than 85% seen once; the top ten hold approximately 0.08%. The multiple sclerosis controls were treatment-naive patients affected by stable or active relapsing-remitting disease. Negative isolation was used for CD8+ and CD4+ T cells and FACS enrichment for TEMRA cells.

The sample was CD4+ T cells from PBMCs. The chain has TRBV18 and TRBJ1-1, with D maybe TRBD1 (6 bases). The sequence was obtained from a human donor with multiple sclerosis. CDR3 amino acids: CASSPSTGPNTEAFF. CDR3 coding DNA: TGTGCCAGCTCACCATCGACAGGTCCGAACACTGAAGCTTTCTTT.